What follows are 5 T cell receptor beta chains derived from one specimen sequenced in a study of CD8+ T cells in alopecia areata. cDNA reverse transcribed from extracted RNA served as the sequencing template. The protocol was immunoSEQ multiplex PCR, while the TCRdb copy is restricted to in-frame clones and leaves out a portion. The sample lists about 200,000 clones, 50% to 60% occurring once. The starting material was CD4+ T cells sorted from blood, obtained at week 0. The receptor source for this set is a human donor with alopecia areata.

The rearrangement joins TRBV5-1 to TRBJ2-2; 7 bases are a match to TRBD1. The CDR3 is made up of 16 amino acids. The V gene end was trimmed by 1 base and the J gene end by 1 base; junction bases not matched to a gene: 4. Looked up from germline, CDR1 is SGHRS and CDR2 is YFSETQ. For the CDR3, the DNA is TGCGCCAGCAGCTTGTGGACAGGAATGAACACCGGGGAGCTGTTTTTT. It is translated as CASSLWTGMNTGELFF.

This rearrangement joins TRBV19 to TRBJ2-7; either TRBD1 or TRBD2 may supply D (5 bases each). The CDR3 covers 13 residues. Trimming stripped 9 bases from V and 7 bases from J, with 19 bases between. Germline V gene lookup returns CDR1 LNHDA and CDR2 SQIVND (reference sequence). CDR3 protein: CASRDASGAEQYF. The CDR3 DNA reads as TGTGCCAGCCGGGACGCATCAGGCGCGGAGCAGTACTTC.

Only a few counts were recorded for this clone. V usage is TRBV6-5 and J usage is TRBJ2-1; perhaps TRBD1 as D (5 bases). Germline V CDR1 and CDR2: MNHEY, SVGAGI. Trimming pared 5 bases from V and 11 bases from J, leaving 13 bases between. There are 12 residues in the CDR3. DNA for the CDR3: TGTGCCAGCAGTCCCCCCCAGGGAAAGCAGTTCTTC. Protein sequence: CASSPPQGKQFF.

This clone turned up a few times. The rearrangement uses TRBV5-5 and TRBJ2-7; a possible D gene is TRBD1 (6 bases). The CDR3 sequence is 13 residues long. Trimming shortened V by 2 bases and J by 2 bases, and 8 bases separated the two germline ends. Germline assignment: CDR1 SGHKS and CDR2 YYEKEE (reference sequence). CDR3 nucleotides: TGTGCCAGCAGCTTACAGGGAGCCTACGAGCAGTACTTC. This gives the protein CASSLQGAYEQYF.

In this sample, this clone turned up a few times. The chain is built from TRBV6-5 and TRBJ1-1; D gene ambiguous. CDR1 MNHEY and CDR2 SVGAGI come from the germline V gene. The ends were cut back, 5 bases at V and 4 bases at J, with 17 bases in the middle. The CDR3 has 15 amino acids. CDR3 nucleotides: TGTGCCAGCAGTCCCCCGACCGGGAGTGGCACTGAAGCTTTCTTT. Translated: CASSPPTGSGTEAFF.